The 27 T cell receptor beta chains given below trace back to one sample, sequenced in a study of cytomegalovirus exposure and HLA in healthy donors. Amplification used 60 Vbeta primers and 13 Jbeta primers. Data came from immunoSEQ multiplex PCR; TCRdb stores just in-frame clones and leaves some out. The sample has roughly 150,000 clones; approximately 86% are singletons. Sequenced sample: PBMCs. These receptors were obtained from a woman aged 50 to 60 in good health and CMV-seropositive.

The V and J genes are TRBV6-1 and TRBJ1-2; 7 bases match TRBD1. CDR3 size: 14 residues. Germline V gene data show CDR1 as MNHNS and CDR2 as SASEGT. V lost 7 bases, J lost 5 bases, and 10 bases stayed unmatched. The CDR3 DNA follows: TGTGCCAGCACCCTGGACAGGCCTAGTTATGGCTACACCTTC. Protein: CASTLDRPSYGYTF.

CDR3 protein: CASSVGGEQWNTEAFF. CDR3 coding DNA: TGTGCCAGCAGCGTAGGGGGGGAACAGTGGAACACTGAAGCTTTCTTT. The chain has TRBV9 and TRBJ1-1; a possible D gene is TRBD1 (5 bases). The V end lost 0 bases, the J end lost 1 base, and 13 bases lay between the germline ends. CDR3 size: 16 residues. Germline V lookup: CDR1 SGDLS, CDR2 YYNGEE.

The chain uses TRBV19 and TRBJ2-1, with D perhaps TRBD1 (6 bases). This CDR3 comprises 11 residues. Trimming cost V 5 bases and J 10 bases, with 9 bases left between them. The germline CDR1 and CDR2 sequences are LNHDA and SQIVND (reference sequence). The CDR3 sequence is CASSATGEQFF. CDR3 bases: TGTGCCAGTAGTGCAACAGGGGAGCAGTTCTTC.

V and J are TRBV29-1 and TRBJ2-1, with no clear D. Trimming stripped 3 bases from V and 3 bases from J, with 6 bases between. The CDR3 is made up of 12 amino acids. Germline CDR1 is SQVTM and CDR2 is ANQGSEA. CDR3: CSVDPGYNEQFF. The CDR3 DNA follows: TGCAGCGTTGACCCAGGCTACAATGAGCAGTTCTTC.

The chain couples TRBV5-1 to TRBJ2-5; TRBD2 agrees at 14 bases. The assigned J gene may be wrong: the sequence end matches TRBJ2-7 better. The CDR3 has 15 residues. The germline gives CDR1 SGHRS, CDR2 YFSETQ. CDR3 in DNA: TGCGCCAGCAGCCCGGGACTAGCGGGAGCATACGAGCAGTACTTC. Its protein is CASSPGLAGAYEQYF.

This chain joins TRBV14 and TRBJ1-5, with D hard to call. The germline CDR1 and CDR2 sequences are SGHDN and FVKESK. The CDR3 is made up of 15 amino acids. The V end lost 4 bases, the J end lost 3 bases, and 13 bases lay between the germline ends. CDR3 DNA sequence: TGTGCCAGCAGCCGCCTAGACGGAGACAATCAGCCCCAGCATTTT. Amino acids: CASSRLDGDNQPQHF.

The V gene is TRBV9, the J gene TRBJ2-7, with 12 bases aligning to TRBD1. CDR3 length: 15 residues. Germline assignment: CDR1 SGDLS and CDR2 YYNGEE. Trimming removed 2 bases from V and 2 bases from J; junction bases left unmatched: 2. The CDR3 DNA is TGTGCCAGCAGCGTCGGGACAGGGGGCCCCTACGAGCAGTACTTC. It is translated as CASSVGTGGPYEQYF.

CDR3 amino acids: CASSLQGRGTEAFF. The CDR3 DNA is TGTGCCAGCAGTTTACAGGGGCGAGGCACTGAAGCTTTCTTT. This chain uses TRBV27 with TRBJ1-1; D perhaps matches TRBD1 (6 bases). The CDR3 has 14 residues. Germline CDR1 is MNHEY and CDR2 is SMNVEV (reference sequence). Deletions cut 2 bases from V and 4 bases from J, with 11 bases between.

To note about this clone: Other DNA sequences in this sample translate to the same CDR3. This chain uses TRBV7-9 with TRBJ1-4; TRBD1 agrees at 8 bases. The CDR3 is made up of 14 amino acids. The V segment lost 6 bases and the J segment 4 bases; nucleotides outside the gene matches: 4. In germline, CDR1 is SEHNR, CDR2 FQNEAQ (reference sequence). The CDR3 DNA follows: TGTGCCAGCAGTAGACAGGGGTTTAATGAAAAACTGTTTTTT. Translated: CASSRQGFNEKLFF.

The chain links TRBV7-2 to TRBJ2-3; the D is unclear. CDR1 and CDR2 (germline): SGHTA, FQGNSA. CDR3 size: 12 residues. The germline V and J ends were trimmed by 5 bases and 6 bases, with 9 bases remaining between them. CDR3 nucleotides: TGTGCCAGCAGCCCGGGTGGGGATACGCAGTATTTT. It translates to CASSPGGDTQYF.

The chain is built from TRBV7-6 and TRBJ2-3; D gene ambiguous. The CDR3 has 16 amino acids. Trimming shortened V by 4 bases and J by 2 bases, and 16 bases separated the two germline ends. Germline loops: CDR1 SGHVS, CDR2 FNYEAQ. For the CDR3, the DNA is TGTGCCAGCAGCTCAAAAACCACCGAGTTCACAGATACGCAGTATTTT. It codes for CASSSKTTEFTDTQYF.

The chain uses TRBV20-1 and TRBJ2-7; 7 nucleotides match TRBD2. The trim removed 6 bases at V and 3 bases at J, leaving 2 bases unmatched. CDR1 and CDR2 from the germline V gene are DFQATT and SNEGSKA (reference sequence). CDR3 length equals 11 residues. DNA for the CDR3: TGCAGTGCCGCTAGCGGCTACGAGCAGTACTTC. Protein: CSAASGYEQYF.

This clone was counted a few times. The chain employs TRBV11-2 and TRBJ2-7; 7 nucleotides align to TRBD2. The germline CDR1 and CDR2 sequences are SGHAT and FQNNGV. With 0 bases clipped from V and 6 bases from J, the junction kept 8 bases outside the gene matches. The CDR3 is 15 amino acids. CDR3 loop: CASSLDGRGLAEQYF. The CDR3 DNA sequence: TGTGCCAGCAGCTTAGATGGGAGGGGCCTGGCCGAGCAGTACTTC.

This chain connects TRBV27 to TRBJ1-2; the D gene is possibly TRBD1 (5 bases). In germline, CDR1 is MNHEY, CDR2 SMNVEV (reference sequence). Trimming left V 3 bases short and J 3 bases short, with 8 bases between. The length of the CDR3 is 13 residues. CDR3 DNA: TGTGCCAGCAGTTTGGGGCAGTACTATGGCTACACCTTC. Residues: CASSLGQYYGYTF.

This clone was detected only a few times. The V gene is TRBV6-6, the J gene TRBJ2-3; D may be TRBD2 (5 bases). The CDR3 spans 13 residues. Germline V gene lookup returns CDR1 MNHNY and CDR2 SVGAGI (reference sequence). V dropped 2 bases and J dropped 13 bases, with 16 bases sitting between them. The CDR3 is CASSYTPELREYF. The CDR3, as DNA: TGTGCCAGCAGTTACACCCCCGAATTGAGGGAGTATTTT.

This chain joins TRBV9 and TRBJ2-7; a weak D match, TRBD2 (6 bases). Trimming removed 3 bases at V and 3 bases at J, with 7 bases between. The CDR3 runs 12 residues. Germline V gives CDR1 SGDLS, CDR2 YYNGEE. The CDR3 is CASSGRGYEQYF. CDR3 nucleotide sequence: TGTGCCAGCAGCGGGAGGGGCTACGAGCAGTACTTC.

This chain joins TRBV7-2 and TRBJ2-2; 9 nucleotides align to TRBD1. CDR1 and CDR2 (germline): SGHTA, FQGNSA. The CDR3 covers 16 residues. The V and J ends lost 5 bases and 4 bases, in that order; junction bases with no gene match: 8. CDR3 bases: TGTGCCAGCAGCCCACAGGGGGCAATAAGCACCGGGGAGCTGTTTTTT. Translating gives CASSPQGAISTGELFF.

V and J are TRBV5-1 and TRBJ1-2, with D possibly matching TRBD1 (6 bases). The germline V gene has CDR1 SGHRS and CDR2 YFSETQ. The V end lost 1 base, the J end lost 4 bases, and 11 bases lay between the germline ends. The CDR3 is made up of 14 amino acids. CDR3: CASSLTGSSYGYTF. DNA for the CDR3: TGCGCCAGCAGCTTGACAGGGTCCAGCTATGGCTACACCTTC.

V usage is TRBV25-1 and J usage is TRBJ1-4, with 7 bases lining up with TRBD1. The germline gives CDR1 MGHDK, CDR2 SYGVNS. The CDR3 loop spans 16 amino acids. Trimming removed 6 bases from V and 12 bases from J; junction bases left unmatched: 19. CDR3: CASSLAGQGVAGELFF. The CDR3 DNA reads TGTGCCAGCAGCCTGGCCGGGCAGGGGGTAGCTGGGGAACTGTTTTTT.

The gene calls are TRBV7-9 and TRBJ2-7; weak D call: TRBD1 (5 bases). The CDR3 totals 11 residues. Per germline, CDR1 SEHNR and CDR2 FQNEAQ (reference sequence). Trimming shortened V by 4 bases and J by 6 bases, and 7 bases separated the two germline ends. This CDR3 reads CASSSGPEQYF. In nucleotides, the CDR3 is TGTGCCAGCAGCTCAGGGCCCGAGCAGTACTTC. Combining the CDR3 with reference TRBV7-9 and TRBJ2-7 gives the whole variable domain DTGVSQNPRHKITKRGQNVTFRCDPISEHNRLYWYRQTLGQGPEFLTYFQNEAQLEKSRLLSDRFSAERPKGSFSTLEIQRTEQGDSAMYLCASSSGPEQYFGPGTRLTVT.

The V and J genes are TRBV2 and TRBJ2-5; D ambiguous. There are 13 residues in the CDR3. Germline CDR1 and CDR2: SNHLY and FYNNEI. V gave up 2 bases and J gave up 1 base, with 5 bases separating them. CDR3 nucleotide sequence: TGTGCCAGCAGTGAACCGGGCCAAGAGACCCAGTACTTC. Translated: CASSEPGQETQYF. Complete variable domain (other parts from reference TRBV2 and TRBJ2-5): EPEVTQTPSHQVTQMGQEVILRCVPISNHLYFYWYRQILGQKVEFLVSFYNNEISEKSEIFDDQFSVERPDGSNFTLKIRSTKLEDSAMYFCASSEPGQETQYFGPGTRLLVL.

V and J are TRBV5-1 and TRBJ2-7; D ambiguous. The V and J ends lost 4 bases and 4 bases respectively, with 15 bases between them. The CDR3 is 14 amino acids. Per the germline V gene, CDR1 is SGHRS and CDR2 is YFSETQ. CDR3 bases: TGCGCCAGCAGCCCTTCGACAACCGGTTACGAGCAGTACTTC. Encoded protein: CASSPSTTGYEQYF.

The V call is TRBV9, the J call TRBJ1-1, with 10 positions matching TRBD1. Germline values: CDR1 SGDLS, CDR2 YYNGEE. J gave up 3 bases and V 3 bases, and 5 bases lay outside the gene matches. The CDR3 is 15 residues long. For the CDR3, the DNA is TGTGCCAGCAGCGGGGAGACAGGGGGCTACACTGAAGCTTTCTTT. It encodes CASSGETGGYTEAFF.

In this sample, this clone turned up once. The chain uses TRBV19 and TRBJ2-2; 13 bases map to TRBD2. With 7 bases clipped from V and 5 bases from J, the junction kept 1 base outside the gene matches. Per the germline V gene, CDR1 is LNHDA and CDR2 is SQIVND (reference sequence). This CDR3 is 14 amino acids long. This chain's CDR3 is CASKGLAGTGELFF. In nucleotides, the CDR3 is TGTGCCAGTAAGGGACTAGCGGGAACCGGGGAGCTGTTTTTT.

The chain uses TRBV28 and TRBJ1-6, with 8 nucleotides matching TRBD1. Per the germline V gene, CDR1 is MDHEN and CDR2 is SYDVKM. J was trimmed by 7 bases and V by 2 bases; bases with no gene match: 7. CDR3 length: 16 residues. The CDR3 DNA reads TGTGCCAGCAGTTTACCCAGGGGACAGGCGAATTCACCCCTCCACTTT. This codes for CASSLPRGQANSPLHF.

This chain joins TRBV7-9 and TRBJ2-1, with D possibly being TRBD2 (6 bases). The germline V gene encodes CDR1 SEHNR and CDR2 FQNEAQ (reference sequence). The CDR3 runs to 14 residues. V was pared by 0 bases and J by 7 bases, with 10 bases between. DNA for the CDR3: TGTGCCAGCAGCTTAGCCCGGGACTCTAATGAGCAGTTCTTC. It specifies CASSLARDSNEQFF.

The chain is built from TRBV28 and TRBJ1-2, with TRBD1 matching 10 bases. J was trimmed by 4 bases and V by 2 bases; bases with no gene match: 1. The CDR3 is made up of 14 amino acids. Per germline, CDR1 MDHEN and CDR2 SYDVKM. As DNA, the CDR3 is TGTGCCAGCAGTTTAAGGACAGGGGGCTATGGCTACACCTTC. It yields the protein CASSLRTGGYGYTF.